A single sample gave rise to the 20 T cell receptor beta chains below, sequenced in a study of Ad26.COV2.S vaccination and SARS-CoV-2 variants (dated by TCRdb to the early 2020s). The library relied on the immunoSEQ multiplex PCR assay. TCRdb took over this immuneACCESS table, retaining in-frame rearrangements with V and J assigned. Such tables are incomplete; in checked studies, under half of the missing clones stem from an unresolved V gene, and the remainder is unexplained. Within this sample are approximately 350,000 clones, with about nine tenths of them counted one time only. The ten largest clones take up roughly 3.1% of the sample. What the treatment or condition label conveys for this sample: 15 to 20 received Ad26.COV2.S at low or high dose, single or two shots; about 5 received placebo; per-sample allocation not given. Repertoires of vaccine and placebo recipients were sequenced from samples taken on day 63 after the first injection.

Sequenced material: peripheral blood, taken in a trial of Ad26.COV2.S vaccine versus placebo. These receptors all stem from a person between 18 and 60 years old who received the Ad26.COV2.S COVID-19 vaccine or a placebo.

The CDR3 DNA follows: TGTGCCAGTACGGGGACCTCTGGAAACACCATATATTTT. Translation: CASTGTSGNTIYF. This chain joins TRBV19 and TRBJ1-3, with D maybe TRBD1 (5 bases). Trimming cost V 7 bases and J 0 bases, with 7 bases left between them. CDR3 length: 13 residues. Germline V gives CDR1 LNHDA, CDR2 SQIVND (reference sequence).

The rearrangement links TRBV7-9 to TRBJ1-5; D remains unclear. CDR1 and CDR2 from the germline V gene are SEHNR and FQNEAQ (reference sequence). V gave up 1 base and J gave up 4 bases, with 11 bases separating them. This CDR3 comprises 15 residues. CDR3 nucleotides: TGTGCCAGCAGCTTAGGGTCGGACCGGAATCAGCCCCAGCATTTT. It encodes CASSLGSDRNQPQHF.

V usage is TRBV7-2 and J usage is TRBJ1-1; D is unresolved. Germline V gene data show CDR1 as SGHTA and CDR2 as FQGNSA. The V gene lost 1 base and the J gene lost 3 bases, with 9 bases spanning the gap. This CDR3 region has 14 residues. As DNA, the CDR3 is TGTGCCAGCAGCTTAGGACTGGGAGACACTGAAGCTTTCTTT. It translates to CASSLGLGDTEAFF.

The V gene is TRBV6-2 or TRBV6-3, the J gene TRBJ1-2, with D tentatively TRBD1 (6 bases). V was trimmed by 5 bases and J by 2 bases, leaving 15 bases between them. The V gene's germline CDR1 is MNHEY and CDR2 SVGEGT. The CDR3 runs 15 residues. The CDR3 bases are TGTGCCAGCAGTCTAAGGGGGGCTGGAAACTATGGCTACACCTTC. It encodes CASSLRGAGNYGYTF.

This chain uses TRBV5-8 with TRBJ1-1, with D perhaps TRBD1 (6 bases). The germline V gene encodes CDR1 SGHTS and CDR2 YDEGEE. The V and J ends lost 5 bases and 3 bases respectively, with 17 bases between them. The CDR3 is 15 amino acids. The CDR3 sequence is CASRRGALGDTEAFF. The CDR3 nucleotides are TGTGCCAGCAGGCGGGGGGCTCTAGGGGACACTGAAGCTTTCTTT.

The chain employs TRBV5-1 and TRBJ2-3, with D tentatively TRBD2 (6 bases). The V and J ends lost 4 bases and 3 bases respectively, with 15 bases between them. This CDR3 has 15 residues. From germline, CDR1 is SGHRS and CDR2 YFSETQ. CDR3 protein: CASSQTSKTTDTQYF. CDR3 DNA: TGCGCCAGCAGCCAGACTAGTAAGACGACAGATACGCAGTATTTT.

This chain uses TRBV4-2 with TRBJ1-4, with D maybe TRBD1 (5 bases). V lost 1 base to trimming and J lost 11 bases, with 14 bases between them. Germline V lookup: CDR1 LGHNA, CDR2 YNFKEQ. The CDR3 has 14 residues. CDR3 amino acids: CASSQVGGARKLFF. The CDR3 DNA reads TGTGCCAGCAGCCAAGTGGGCGGGGCGCGGAAACTGTTTTTT.

The V and J genes are TRBV27 and TRBJ2-3; TRBD2 might be the D (6 bases). The germline CDR1 and CDR2 sequences are MNHEY and SMNVEV (reference sequence). Deletions cut 6 bases from V and 6 bases from J, with 10 bases between. The CDR3 loop spans 12 amino acids. The CDR3 DNA sequence: TGTGCCAGCAGCCGTGGAGGGGATACGCAGTATTTT. Its protein product is CASSRGGDTQYF.

The chain joins TRBV7-9 to TRBJ2-7; possible D gene TRBD1, 6 bases. This CDR3 region has 15 residues. Germline CDR1 reads SEHNR; CDR2 reads FQNEAQ (reference sequence). V gave up 5 bases and J gave up 1 base, with 15 bases separating them. In DNA form, the CDR3 reads TGTGCCAGCAGCCAGGGTCATACAGGGTCCTACGAGCAGTACTTC. This gives the protein CASSQGHTGSYEQYF.

This clone was detected a few times. The genes are TRBV5-1 and TRBJ2-7; maybe TRBD1 (6 bases). Germline V gene sequence: CDR1 SGHRS, CDR2 YFSETQ. V was trimmed by 6 bases and J by 3 bases, leaving 19 bases between them. This CDR3 has 15 amino acids. CDR3 region: CASTNPGQGYYEQYF. The CDR3, as DNA: TGCGCCAGCACCAACCCGGGACAAGGATACTACGAGCAGTACTTC.

As to this clone: The same CDR3 is also encoded by other DNA sequences in this sample. The chain carries TRBV7-3 and TRBJ1-1; D remains ambiguous. The germline V and J ends were trimmed by 2 bases and 2 bases, with 6 bases remaining between them. Germline CDR1 and CDR2: SGHTA and FQGTGA. The CDR3 sequence is 13 residues long. CDR3 region: CASSLWANTEAFF. Written as DNA, the CDR3 is TGTGCCAGCAGCTTATGGGCAAACACTGAAGCTTTCTTT.

This clone was detected once. The chain carries TRBV5-1 and TRBJ1-1; 10 bases match TRBD1. J gave up 3 bases and V 1 base, and 6 bases lay outside the gene matches. Germline V gene sequence: CDR1 SGHRS, CDR2 YFSETQ. The CDR3 is made up of 16 amino acids. CDR3 loop: CASSLRQGAGDTEAFF. The CDR3 region has the DNA TGCGCCAGCAGCTTGCGACAGGGGGCCGGGGACACTGAAGCTTTCTTT.

This chain connects TRBV4-1 to TRBJ1-6; possible D gene TRBD1, 5 bases. The CDR3 extends over 12 amino acids. Trimming shortened V by 8 bases and J by 7 bases, and 9 bases separated the two germline ends. Germline V gives CDR1 MGHRA, CDR2 YSYEKL. The CDR3 DNA sequence: TGCGCCAGCGGGCGGGGGAATTCACCCCTCCACTTT. Amino acids: CASGRGNSPLHF.

V and J are TRBV5-6 and TRBJ2-5; tentatively, D is TRBD1 or TRBD2 (7 bases each). The length of the CDR3 is 15 residues. The germline V and J ends were trimmed by 0 bases and 3 bases, with 12 bases remaining between them. Germline CDR1 reads SGHDT; CDR2 reads YYEEEE. For the CDR3, the DNA is TGTGCCAGCAGCTTGGGACAGGGAGGGGAAGAGACCCAGTACTTC. This codes for CASSLGQGGEETQYF.

Turning to this clone: The sample holds other DNA sequences that translate to the same CDR3. The chain joins TRBV4-1 to TRBJ2-7, with D possibly being TRBD1 (6 bases). The V gene's germline CDR1 is MGHRA and CDR2 YSYEKL. V was shortened by 4 bases and J by 4 bases, with 11 bases between the two germline ends. The CDR3 runs to 13 residues. CDR3 in amino acids: CASSRQTGYEQYF. For the CDR3, the DNA is TGCGCCAGCAGCCGTCAGACAGGTTACGAGCAGTACTTC.

The rearrangement links TRBV9 to TRBJ2-5, with TRBD2 identical over 11 bases. The germline V gene has CDR1 SGDLS and CDR2 YYNGEE. Trimming cost V 0 bases and J 5 bases; bases outside gene matches: 12. The CDR3 is made up of 18 amino acids. CDR3 DNA sequence: TGTGCCAGCAGCGTAGTTGCTAGCGGGGGGCCCGAGGGGGAGACCCAGTACTTC. It specifies CASSVVASGGPEGETQYF.

The chain joins TRBV19 to TRBJ1-1; possible D gene TRBD1, 5 bases. This CDR3 contains 15 residues. Germline-derived CDR1 and CDR2 are LNHDA and SQIVND (reference sequence). V lost 4 bases to trimming and J lost 1 base, with 13 bases between them. As DNA, the CDR3 is TGTGCCAGTAGTACCCCGAGGGGTGGGAACACTGAAGCTTTCTTT. Translation: CASSTPRGGNTEAFF. Complete variable domain (other parts from reference TRBV19 and TRBJ1-1): DGGITQSPKYLFRKEGQNVTLSCEQNLNHDAMYWYRQDPGQGLRLIYYSQIVNDFQKGDIAEGYSVSREKKESFPLTVTSAQKNPTAFYLCASSTPRGGNTEAFFGQGTRLTVV.

Here the CDR3 DNA reads TGTGCCATCAGTTACGGGGGTCTCCGGGGTCTAGCGAACACCGGGGAGCTGTTTTTT. Residues: CAISYGGLRGLANTGELFF. This chain links TRBV10-3 with TRBJ2-2; D may be TRBD2 (6 bases). V gave up 5 bases and J gave up 0 bases, with 22 bases separating them. This CDR3 spans 19 amino acids. Germline CDR1 is ENHRY and CDR2 is SYGVKD.

The chain is built from TRBV9 and TRBJ2-3, with D tentatively TRBD2 (6 bases). The CDR3 is made up of 14 amino acids. V was trimmed by 5 bases and J by 6 bases, leaving 16 bases between them. Germline values: CDR1 SGDLS, CDR2 YYNGEE. As DNA, the CDR3 is TGTGCCAGCAGTCGGGACTCGACGGGCGATACGCAGTATTTT. Translating it yields CASSRDSTGDTQYF. Full variable domain (missing parts from reference TRBV9 and TRBJ2-3): DSGVTQTPKHLITATGQRVTLRCSPRSGDLSVYWYQQSLDQGLQFLIQYYNGEERAKGNILERFSAQQFPDLHSELNLSSLELGDSALYFCASSRDSTGDTQYFGPGTRLTVL.

CDR3 DNA: TGTGCCATCAGTAGACAGGGATCGAACACCGGGGAGCTGTTTTTT. Its protein product is CAISRQGSNTGELFF. The J gene is TRBJ2-2, the V gene TRBV10-3, with 7 bases aligning to TRBD1. The CDR3 runs to 15 residues. V lost 5 bases and J lost 0; bases outside the gene matches: 3. Germline lookup yields CDR1 ENHRY and CDR2 SYGVKD.